Each of the 10 T cell receptor beta chains below was sequenced from the same sample in a study of blood T cell repertoires in COVID-19. TCRdb's copy holds only in-frame clones and misses some; the assay was immunoSEQ multiplex PCR. The sample contains around 68,000 clones, 90% to 95% of which appear only once. Sequencing was done on a sample of peripheral blood. Receptors originate from a man between 65 and 85 years old with active COVID-19.

The chain is built from TRBV23-1 and TRBJ1-1; D remains ambiguous. TRBV23-1 belongs to the ORF category, with a function that is uncertain. The germline V and J ends were trimmed by 6 bases and 8 bases, with 4 bases remaining between them. The CDR3 sequence is 9 residues long. In nucleotides, the CDR3 is TGCGCCAGCAGCCTAGAAGCTTTCTTT. Translating it yields CASSLEAFF.

This clone turned up a few times. This chain connects TRBV4-2 to TRBJ1-3, with a weak D call TRBD1 (5 bases). This CDR3 is 14 amino acids long. Germline CDR1 is LGHNA and CDR2 is YNFKEQ. V was shortened by 5 bases and J by 8 bases, with 16 bases between the two germline ends. The CDR3 DNA follows: TGTGCCAGCAGCAAATCGGGACTTTTGGACACCATATATTTT. This codes for CASSKSGLLDTIYF.

The chain joins TRBV11-1 to TRBJ1-2; the match to TRBD1 covers 8 bases. CDR1 is SGHAT, CDR2 FQDESV, per germline (reference sequence). The junction had 4 bases not matched to a gene; V was cut back by 5 bases and J by 2 bases. The CDR3 has 14 residues. The DNA of the CDR3 is TGTGCCAGCAGCACCCGGGACAGGAACTATGGCTACACCTTC. It translates to CASSTRDRNYGYTF. Full variable domain (outside the CDR3, taken from reference TRBV11-1 and TRBJ1-2): EAEVAQSPRYKITEKSQAVAFWCDPISGHATLYWYRQILGQGPELLVQFQDESVVDDSQLPKDRFSAERLKGVDSTLKIQPAELGDSAMYLCASSTRDRNYGYTFGSGTRLTVV.

The V call is TRBV6-6, the J call TRBJ2-1, with 7 positions matching TRBD1. V dropped 4 bases and J dropped 1; count of bases not matched to a gene: 4. CDR1 and CDR2 (germline): MNHNY, SVGAGI (reference sequence). CDR3 length: 15 residues. The CDR3 DNA follows: TGTGCCAGCAGTTCGGACAGGCTTTCCTACAATGAGCAGTTCTTC. Protein product: CASSSDRLSYNEQFF.

This chain connects TRBV2 to TRBJ2-3; TRBD1 might be the D (6 bases). Germline V gene lookup returns CDR1 SNHLY and CDR2 FYNNEI. The CDR3 has 12 amino acids. Trimming pared 6 bases from V and 5 bases from J, leaving 9 bases between. Written as DNA, the CDR3 is TGTGCCAGCAGGGACAGTGGAGATACGCAGTATTTT. Translating gives CASRDSGDTQYF.

This chain connects TRBV5-1 to TRBJ1-5; D ambiguous. Per germline, CDR1 SGHRS and CDR2 YFSETQ. This CDR3 is 13 amino acids long. V was shortened by 4 bases and J by 11 bases, with 16 bases between the two germline ends. The CDR3 region has the DNA TGCGCCAGCAGCCGGGTTTCCGAGTCAGCCCAGCATTTT. Amino acids: CASSRVSESAQHF.

The chain joins TRBV12-3 or TRBV12-4 to TRBJ1-1; a possible D gene is TRBD1 (6 bases). V was trimmed by 5 bases and J by 0 bases, leaving 7 bases between them. There are 13 residues in the CDR3. CDR3 region: CASSTGMNTEAFF. The CDR3 DNA reads TGTGCCAGCAGTACAGGGATGAACACTGAAGCTTTCTTT.

Worth noting for this clone: Because the CDR3 is missing its conserved closing phenylalanine or tryptophan, this is likely a read error. The DNA is omitted, as the CDR3 cannot be located on it reliably, and the CDR3 follows TCRdb's listing. The chain couples TRBV12-3 or TRBV12-4 to TRBJ1-1. 9 amino acids form the CDR3, both terminal residues included. The CDR3 loop reads CASSSRVPK.

CDR3 nucleotides: TGTGCCAGTAACTTTGGGATAGGGGGCGACGTTTCCAATCAGCCCCAGCATTTT. Amino acid sequence: CASNFGIGGDVSNQPQHF. The genes are TRBV19 and TRBJ1-5; TRBD1 aligns across 7 bases. Trimming at V came to 7 bases and at J to 3 bases, leaving 18 bases not matched to a gene. This CDR3 has 18 amino acids. The germline V gene encodes CDR1 LNHDA and CDR2 SQIVND (reference sequence).

Details on this clone: The same CDR3 is also encoded by other DNA sequences in this sample. The rearrangement links TRBV5-1 to TRBJ2-5; D might be TRBD1 (6 bases). Trimming took 2 bases from V and 4 from J, leaving 9 bases between them. This CDR3 is 13 amino acids long. CDR1 is SGHRS and CDR2 is YFSETQ in the germline V gene. This CDR3 reads CASSLQGLETQYF. CDR3 DNA sequence: TGCGCCAGCAGCTTACAGGGTTTAGAGACCCAGTACTTC.